Shown below are 12 T cell receptor beta chains from a single sample sequenced in a study of shared clonotypes between healthy human individuals. Profiling relied on immunoSEQ multiplex PCR, and the TCRdb table lists in-frame clones only, not all of them. The repertoire has approximately 2.4 million clones, more than 90% of them found once; the top ten carry 0.13%. Material for sequencing was naive CD4+ T cells sorted from blood. Specified subset: CD45RA+ positively selected. These receptors were obtained from a man between 18 and 29 years old in good health.

The chain carries TRBV4-3 and TRBJ1-5; tentatively, D is TRBD1 (6 bases). The V gene's germline CDR1 is LGHNA and CDR2 YSLEER. V dropped 4 bases and J dropped 5 bases, with 12 bases sitting between them. The CDR3 contains 14 residues. The CDR3 DNA sequence: TGCGCCAGCAGCCGAGACAGGCTGGATCAGCCCCAGCATTTT. Protein: CASSRDRLDQPQHF.

The V gene is TRBV19, the J gene TRBJ1-5; D unclear. The CDR3 has 14 residues. V lost 6 bases to trimming and J lost 3 bases, with 12 bases between them. Germline lookup yields CDR1 LNHDA and CDR2 SQIVND (reference sequence). For the CDR3, the DNA is TGTGCCAGTAGCCAGATTGGTAACAATCAGCCCCAGCATTTT. Translated, it gives CASSQIGNNQPQHF.

The CDR3 loop reads CASSFRMAGDNEQFF. CDR3 coding DNA: TGCGCCAGCAGCTTCAGGATGGCCGGGGACAATGAGCAGTTCTTC. V is TRBV5-1 and J is TRBJ2-1; D may be TRBD2 (5 bases). V lost 2 bases and J lost 5, with 14 bases in between. Germline loops: CDR1 SGHRS, CDR2 YFSETQ. The CDR3 totals 15 residues.

V gene TRBV7-2 combines with J gene TRBJ2-5; possibly TRBD1 for D (6 bases). CDR3 size: 15 residues. The germline V gene has CDR1 SGHTA and CDR2 FQGNSA. Trimming removed 1 base from V and 6 bases from J, with 15 bases in between. CDR3 protein: CASSLGGQGGKTQYF. CDR3 nucleotide sequence: TGTGCCAGCAGCTTAGGGGGGCAGGGTGGAAAGACCCAGTACTTC.

The rearrangement joins TRBV5-1 to TRBJ2-1; perhaps TRBD2 as D (6 bases). Trimming stripped 0 bases from V and 12 bases from J, with 13 bases between. The CDR3 contains 13 residues. Per germline, CDR1 SGHRS and CDR2 YFSETQ. The CDR3, as DNA: TGCGCCAGCAGCTTGGCCGGGGGACCCCGGCAGTTCTTC. Protein sequence: CASSLAGGPRQFF.

J is TRBJ2-2 and V is TRBV9, with D unresolved. This CDR3 is 15 amino acids long. From germline, CDR1 is SGDLS and CDR2 YYNGEE. The V end lost 0 bases, the J end lost 1 base, and 7 bases lay between the germline ends. For the CDR3, the DNA is TGTGCCAGCAGCGTAGCCCCTAAGAACACCGGGGAGCTGTTTTTT. This codes for CASSVAPKNTGELFF. The complete variable domain, with remaining parts taken from reference TRBV9 and TRBJ2-2, reads DSGVTQTPKHLITATGQRVTLRCSPRSGDLSVYWYQQSLDQGLQFLIQYYNGEERAKGNILERFSAQQFPDLHSELNLSSLELGDSALYFCASSVAPKNTGELFFGEGSRLTVL.

This chain uses TRBV2 with TRBJ2-2, with TRBD1 matching 9 bases. Germline V gene sequence: CDR1 SNHLY, CDR2 FYNNEI. This CDR3 spans 16 amino acids. J lost 6 bases, V lost 5 bases, and 10 bases had no gene match. The CDR3 region is CASSPQGAVYPGELFF. In nucleotides, the CDR3 is TGTGCCAGCAGTCCACAGGGGGCGGTTTACCCCGGGGAGCTGTTTTTT.

The chain joins TRBV1 to TRBJ2-7; TRBD1 is the table's D call, not checked against the DNA. TRBV1 counts as a pseudogene. This CDR3 spans 17 amino acids. The CDR3 sequence is CTSSQEGRQGFSYEQYF. Here the CDR3 DNA reads TGCACCAGCAGCCAAGAAGGAAGACAGGGATTCTCCTACGAGCAGTACTTC.

In regard to this clone: Within the sample, other DNA sequences also encode this same CDR3. The J gene is TRBJ1-5, the V gene TRBV28, with TRBD1 as a possible D gene (6 bases). Germline V lookup: CDR1 MDHEN, CDR2 SYDVKM. CDR3 length: 15 amino acids. V was shortened by 3 bases and J by 2 bases, with 11 bases between the two germline ends. CDR3 in DNA: TGTGCCAGCAGTTTCGGGGGCGTTGGCAATCAGCCCCAGCATTTT. Residues: CASSFGGVGNQPQHF.

This clone appeared once. The gene calls are TRBV29-1 and TRBJ2-4; D is tentatively TRBD1 or TRBD2 (5 bases each). The V end lost 5 bases, the J end lost 1 base, and 12 bases lay between the germline ends. Germline V gene sequence: CDR1 SQVTM, CDR2 ANQGSEA. This CDR3 comprises 14 residues. This chain's CDR3 is CSVLTGAAKNIQYF. The CDR3 DNA sequence: TGCAGCGTTCTGACCGGGGCCGCCAAAAACATTCAGTACTTC.

This chain uses TRBV10-1 with TRBJ2-3; no clear D. This CDR3 spans 15 amino acids. Trimming took 0 bases from V and 5 from J, leaving 12 bases between them. The germline V gene encodes CDR1 WNHNN and CDR2 SYGVQD (reference sequence). The CDR3 DNA reads TGCGCCAGCAGTGAGTCTTTGGCCCTAGGAGATACGCAGTATTTT. Protein: CASSESLALGDTQYF.

The chain combines TRBV25-1 with TRBJ1-2, with D hard to call. Germline CDR1 and CDR2: MGHDK and SYGVNS. Trimming stripped 1 base from V and 2 bases from J, with 8 bases between. This CDR3 region has 14 residues. The CDR3, as DNA: TGTGCCAGCAGTGAATCTGGCAGAAACTATGGCTACACCTTC. This gives the protein CASSESGRNYGYTF.